What follows describes a single T cell receptor beta chain. Both iRepertoire HTBI primers and Arm-PCR of CDR3 regions were used to build the TCR beta libraries. Each CDR3 protein gets one entry after TCRdb re-called the multiplex PCR reads with MiXCR. The sample includes about 520,000 distinct CDR3 sequences, approximately 12% of them seen just once. Time point reported: newly diagnosed GD, antithyroid drugs for less than 3 months. Construction of the TCR library relied on RNA isolated from PBMCs. This record comes from a study of regulatory T cells in long-lasting Graves disease. These data were also reused for a study on T cells in Graves' hyperthyroidism and ophthalmopathy.

The TCR originated in a woman in her twenties or thirties with Graves disease. The material was peripheral blood mononuclear cells (PBMCs), obtained at new diagnosis, from a patient treated with antithyroid drugs.

CDR3 DNA sequence: TGTGCCAGCAGCCGTCCGGAGGCCTCATCCTCTGGGGCCAACGTCCTGACTTTC. It encodes CASSRPEASSSGANVLTF. The chain carries TRBV7-9 and TRBJ2-6, with D perhaps matching TRBD2 (5 bases). Germline CDR1 reads SEHNR; CDR2 reads FQNEAQ (reference sequence). Trimming took off 5 bases at V and 0 bases at J, with 17 bases between the two ends. The CDR3 spans 18 residues.